The entry below gives a single TCR beta chain sequence along with its context. The data originate from a study of human versus mouse CDR3 diversity and MHC coevolution. Cells were CD45RO-negative CD62L-positive naive CD4 T cells sorted from PBMCs. V lost 1 base to trimming and J lost 9 bases, with 7 bases between them. This CDR3 is built from 13 residues. Germline V gene lookup returns CDR1 MNHNS and CDR2 SASEGT. TCRdb's copy holds only in-frame clones and misses some; the assay was immunoSEQ multiplex PCR. The sample holds about 73,000 clones, 85% to 95% seen once. The receptor comes from a person aged 25 to 75 in good health. The chain combines TRBV6-1 with TRBJ1-6; D is ambiguous. The sample taken for sequencing was naive CD4+ T cells from blood. Subset given: CD45RO-negative CD62L-positive naive CD4 T cells. CDR3 nucleotide sequence: TGTGCCAGCAGTGAAGTACAGAGTTCACCCCTCCACTTT. Translating gives CASSEVQSSPLHF.